The 8 T cell receptor beta chains given below trace back to one sample, sequenced in a study of T-cell reconstitution after alpha-beta-depleted transplantation in children. As it was prepared, the TCRbeta library received unique molecular identifiers. One entry per CDR3 protein results from TCRdb running MiXCR on the PCR reads. The data hold roughly 670,000 distinct CDR3 sequences, with approximately 14% observed a single time. Source: PBMCs, taken before TCRalphabeta/CD19-depleted stem cell transplant. The receptors were gathered from a girl aged 2 to 10 with congenital amegakaryocytic thrombocytopenia, due to receive a stem cell transplant.

This clonotype was observed a few times. This CDR3 reads CSAAVGLAEHYNEQFF. In DNA form, the CDR3 reads TGCAGTGCTGCAGTTGGTCTAGCGGAGCACTACAATGAGCAGTTCTTC. This rearrangement joins TRBV20-1 to TRBJ2-1; 7 bases are shared with TRBD2. V trimming: 5 bases; J trimming: 3 bases; junction bases outside the gene matches: 13. The CDR3 covers 16 residues. CDR1 is DFQATT, CDR2 SNEGSKA, per germline (reference sequence).

This clonotype was seen only a few times. This sequence joins TRBV20-1 and TRBJ2-7; D not certain. CDR1 and CDR2 from the germline V gene are DFQATT and SNEGSKA (reference sequence). Trimming removed 0 bases at V and 2 bases at J, with 14 bases between. This CDR3 is 15 amino acids long. The CDR3: CSARDVAVETYEQYF. The CDR3 DNA follows: TGCAGTGCTAGAGATGTAGCAGTCGAAACCTACGAGCAGTACTTC.

The chain combines TRBV20-1 with TRBJ2-7, with no clear D. The germline V and J ends were trimmed by 4 bases and 3 bases, with 16 bases remaining between them. The CDR3 totals 14 residues. The germline CDR1 and CDR2 sequences are DFQATT and SNEGSKA (reference sequence). This chain's CDR3 is CSATRPSPNYEQYF. The DNA of the CDR3 is TGCAGTGCTACTCGACCTAGTCCCAACTACGAGCAGTACTTC.

A few counts support this clonotype. Because it lacks the conserved phenylalanine or tryptophan at the end, this CDR3 is likely a read error. The DNA is left out, because the CDR3 cannot be placed on it with certainty; the CDR3 is given as TCRdb lists it. This sequence joins TRBV19 and TRBJ2-7. Germline assignment: CDR1 LNHDA and CDR2 SQIVND (reference sequence). The CDR3 length equals 10 residues, ends included. CDR3 loop: CASSIVWLRH.

V gene TRBV12-3 or TRBV12-4 combines with J gene TRBJ1-6; unclear D gene. Deletions cut 7 bases from V and 10 bases from J, with 26 bases between. The CDR3 sequence is 17 residues long. CDR3 protein: CASTRGRIGSSGSPLHF. The CDR3 bases are TGTGCCAGCACCCGGGGAAGGATTGGGTCTTCAGGCTCACCCCTCCACTTT.

This clonotype was seen repeatedly, ten times or more. The CDR3 DNA reads TGCAGTGCTAGAGAAGCGTTTGACACTGAAGCTTTCTTT. This sequence encodes CSAREAFDTEAFF. The rearrangement links TRBV20-1 to TRBJ1-1; D gene ambiguous. The CDR3 consists of 13 residues. Germline V CDR1 and CDR2: DFQATT, SNEGSKA (reference sequence). The ends were cut back, 0 bases at V and 3 bases at J, with 8 bases in the middle.

The chain employs TRBV12-3 or TRBV12-4 and TRBJ2-7; TRBD2 aligns across 10 bases. Trimming at V came to 6 bases and at J to 0 bases, leaving 2 bases not matched to a gene. This CDR3 has 14 amino acids. The DNA for the CDR3 is TGTGCCAGCAGAGCTAGCGGGAGCTCCTACGAGCAGTACTTC. It codes for CASRASGSSYEQYF.

The V gene is TRBV20-1, the J gene TRBJ2-1; D remains ambiguous. Trimming took off 0 bases at V and 0 bases at J, with 6 bases between the two ends. The CDR3 runs 14 residues. Germline V gene lookup returns CDR1 DFQATT and CDR2 SNEGSKA (reference sequence). CDR3 sequence reads: CSARDISSYNEQFF. CDR3 DNA: TGCAGTGCTAGAGATATTAGCTCCTACAATGAGCAGTTCTTC.